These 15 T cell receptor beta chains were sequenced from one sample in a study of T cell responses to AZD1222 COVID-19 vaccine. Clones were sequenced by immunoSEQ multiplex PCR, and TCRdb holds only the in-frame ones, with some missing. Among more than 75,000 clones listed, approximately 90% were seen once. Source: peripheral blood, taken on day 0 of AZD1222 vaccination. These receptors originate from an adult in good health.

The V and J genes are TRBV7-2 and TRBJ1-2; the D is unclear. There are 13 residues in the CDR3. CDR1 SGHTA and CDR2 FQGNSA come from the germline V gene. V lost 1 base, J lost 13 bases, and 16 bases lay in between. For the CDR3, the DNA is TGTGCCAGCAGCTTAGAGTCAGGAGGCCCCGGCACCTTC. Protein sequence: CASSLESGGPGTF.

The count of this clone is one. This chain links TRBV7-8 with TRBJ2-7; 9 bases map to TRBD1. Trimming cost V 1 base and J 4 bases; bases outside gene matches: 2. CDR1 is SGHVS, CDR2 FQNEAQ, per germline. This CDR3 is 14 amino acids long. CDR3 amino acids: CASSLGTGAYEQYF. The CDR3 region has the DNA TGTGCCAGCAGCTTAGGGACAGGGGCATACGAGCAGTACTTC.

This chain's CDR3 is CASSTGAGGNYGYTF. CDR3 coding DNA: TGCGCCAGCAGCACCGGGGCAGGGGGCAACTATGGCTACACCTTC. The gene calls are TRBV5-1 and TRBJ1-2, with 8 bases matching TRBD1. J was trimmed by 2 bases and V by 4 bases; bases with no gene match: 7. Per germline, CDR1 SGHRS and CDR2 YFSETQ. The CDR3 totals 15 residues.

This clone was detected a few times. CDR3 DNA sequence: TGTGCCAGCAGTGTTTTTTGGGGTAGTGATTCACCCCTCCACTTT. It encodes CASSVFWGSDSPLHF. The gene calls are TRBV2 and TRBJ1-6, with D unresolved. The CDR3 covers 15 residues. V shed 4 bases and J shed 8 bases, with 15 bases lying between them. Germline-derived CDR1 and CDR2 are SNHLY and FYNNEI. The full variable domain, completed using reference TRBV2 and TRBJ1-6, is EPEVTQTPSHQVTQMGQEVILRCVPISNHLYFYWYRQILGQKVEFLVSFYNNEISEKSEIFDDQFSVERPDGSNFTLKIRSTKLEDSAMYFCASSVFWGSDSPLHFGNGTRLTVT.

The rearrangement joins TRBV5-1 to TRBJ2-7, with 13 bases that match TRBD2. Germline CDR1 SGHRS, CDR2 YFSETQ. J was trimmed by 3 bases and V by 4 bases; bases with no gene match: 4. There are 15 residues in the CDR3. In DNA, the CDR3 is TGCGCCAGCAGCCGGGGACTAGCGGGGCTCTACGAGCAGTACTTC. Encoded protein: CASSRGLAGLYEQYF.

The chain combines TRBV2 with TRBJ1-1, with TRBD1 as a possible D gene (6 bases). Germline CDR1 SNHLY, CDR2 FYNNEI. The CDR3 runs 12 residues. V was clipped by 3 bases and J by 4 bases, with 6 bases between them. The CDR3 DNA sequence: TGTGCCAGCAGTGACAGGGGCACTGAAGCTTTCTTT. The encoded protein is CASSDRGTEAFF.

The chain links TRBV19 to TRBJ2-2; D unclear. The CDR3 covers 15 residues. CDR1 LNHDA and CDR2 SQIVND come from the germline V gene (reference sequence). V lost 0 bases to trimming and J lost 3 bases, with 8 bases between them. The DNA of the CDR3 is TGTGCCAGTAGTATAGAGGAAAGATACACCGGGGAGCTGTTTTTT. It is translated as CASSIEERYTGELFF.

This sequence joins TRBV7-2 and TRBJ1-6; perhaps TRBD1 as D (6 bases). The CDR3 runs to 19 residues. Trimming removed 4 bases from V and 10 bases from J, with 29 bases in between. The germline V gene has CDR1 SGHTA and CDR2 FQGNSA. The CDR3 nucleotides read TGTGCCAGCAGCTCCCCGCGGGGGGGGCAGGGGATATGGGGCTCACCCCTCCACTTT. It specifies CASSSPRGGQGIWGSPLHF.

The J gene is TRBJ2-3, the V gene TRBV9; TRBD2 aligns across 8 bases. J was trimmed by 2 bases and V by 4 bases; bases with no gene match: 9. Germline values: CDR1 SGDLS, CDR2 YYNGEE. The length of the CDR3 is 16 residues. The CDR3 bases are TGTGCCAGCAGCCCCCTTGCGGGGGGTCACACAGATACGCAGTATTTT. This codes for CASSPLAGGHTDTQYF.

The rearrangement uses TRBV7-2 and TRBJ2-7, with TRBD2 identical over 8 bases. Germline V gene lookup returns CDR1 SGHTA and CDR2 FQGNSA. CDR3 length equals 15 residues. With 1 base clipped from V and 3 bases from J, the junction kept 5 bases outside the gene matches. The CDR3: CASSLGGSGNYEQYF. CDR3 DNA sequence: TGTGCCAGCAGCTTAGGGGGTAGCGGGAACTACGAGCAGTACTTC.

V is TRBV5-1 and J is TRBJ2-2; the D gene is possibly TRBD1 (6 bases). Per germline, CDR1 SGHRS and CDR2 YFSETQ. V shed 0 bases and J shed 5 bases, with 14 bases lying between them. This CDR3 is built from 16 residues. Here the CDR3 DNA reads TGCGCCAGCAGCTTGGACAGGGTGTGGGGGACCGGGGAGCTGTTTTTT. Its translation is CASSLDRVWGTGELFF.

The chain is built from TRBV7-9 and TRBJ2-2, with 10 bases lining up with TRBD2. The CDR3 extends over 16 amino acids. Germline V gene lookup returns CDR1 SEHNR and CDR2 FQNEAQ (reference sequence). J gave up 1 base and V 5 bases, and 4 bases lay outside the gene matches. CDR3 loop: CASSQSSGGNTGELFF. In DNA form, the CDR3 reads TGTGCCAGCAGCCAATCTAGCGGGGGGAACACCGGGGAGCTGTTTTTT.

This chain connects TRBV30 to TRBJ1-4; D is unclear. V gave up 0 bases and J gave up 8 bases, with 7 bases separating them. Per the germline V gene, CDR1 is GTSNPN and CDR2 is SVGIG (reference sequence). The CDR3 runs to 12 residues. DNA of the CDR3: TGTGCCTGGAGTGTTGCCAGCGAAAAACTGTTTTTT. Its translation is CAWSVASEKLFF.

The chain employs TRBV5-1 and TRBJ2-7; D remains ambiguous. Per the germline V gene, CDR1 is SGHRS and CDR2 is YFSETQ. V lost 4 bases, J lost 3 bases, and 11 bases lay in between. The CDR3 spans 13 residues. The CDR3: CASSGGLGYEQYF. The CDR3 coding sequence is TGCGCCAGCAGCGGCGGCCTTGGCTACGAGCAGTACTTC. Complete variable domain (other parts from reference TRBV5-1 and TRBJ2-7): KAGVTQTPRYLIKTRGQQVTLSCSPISGHRSVSWYQQTPGQGLQFLFEYFSETQRNKGNFPGRFSGRQFSNSRSEMNVSTLELGDSALYLCASSGGLGYEQYFGPGTRLTVT.

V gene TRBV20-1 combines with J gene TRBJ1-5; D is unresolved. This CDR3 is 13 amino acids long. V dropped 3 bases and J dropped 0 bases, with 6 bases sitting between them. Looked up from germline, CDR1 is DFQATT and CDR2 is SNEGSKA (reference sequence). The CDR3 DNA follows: TGCAGTGCTAGTAGGAGTAGCAATCAGCCCCAGCATTTT. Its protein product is CSASRSSNQPQHF.